This paragraph covers one TCR beta chain sequence. This specimen includes other DNA sequences encoding the same CDR3. The sample belongs to a study of shared clonotypes between healthy human individuals. The table came from immunoSEQ multiplex PCR; TCRdb's copy has only in-frame clones and leaves some out. Here the sample spans about 2.4 million clones, 80% to 95% being singletons. The germline V and J ends were trimmed by 3 bases and 6 bases, with 3 bases remaining between them. CDR1 is SGHVS, CDR2 FQNEAQ, per germline. The CDR3 is 11 residues long. The sequence came from a man between 18 and 29 years old in good health. Some clones in this sample may be carry-over from other donors' samples. The rearrangement uses TRBV7-8 and TRBJ2-1, with D unresolved. Material: naive CD4+ T cells from PBMCs. Stated subset: CD45RA+ positively selected. CDR3 sequence (DNA): TGTGCCAGCAGCTTCCGCAATGAGCAGTTCTTC. This codes for CASSFRNEQFF.